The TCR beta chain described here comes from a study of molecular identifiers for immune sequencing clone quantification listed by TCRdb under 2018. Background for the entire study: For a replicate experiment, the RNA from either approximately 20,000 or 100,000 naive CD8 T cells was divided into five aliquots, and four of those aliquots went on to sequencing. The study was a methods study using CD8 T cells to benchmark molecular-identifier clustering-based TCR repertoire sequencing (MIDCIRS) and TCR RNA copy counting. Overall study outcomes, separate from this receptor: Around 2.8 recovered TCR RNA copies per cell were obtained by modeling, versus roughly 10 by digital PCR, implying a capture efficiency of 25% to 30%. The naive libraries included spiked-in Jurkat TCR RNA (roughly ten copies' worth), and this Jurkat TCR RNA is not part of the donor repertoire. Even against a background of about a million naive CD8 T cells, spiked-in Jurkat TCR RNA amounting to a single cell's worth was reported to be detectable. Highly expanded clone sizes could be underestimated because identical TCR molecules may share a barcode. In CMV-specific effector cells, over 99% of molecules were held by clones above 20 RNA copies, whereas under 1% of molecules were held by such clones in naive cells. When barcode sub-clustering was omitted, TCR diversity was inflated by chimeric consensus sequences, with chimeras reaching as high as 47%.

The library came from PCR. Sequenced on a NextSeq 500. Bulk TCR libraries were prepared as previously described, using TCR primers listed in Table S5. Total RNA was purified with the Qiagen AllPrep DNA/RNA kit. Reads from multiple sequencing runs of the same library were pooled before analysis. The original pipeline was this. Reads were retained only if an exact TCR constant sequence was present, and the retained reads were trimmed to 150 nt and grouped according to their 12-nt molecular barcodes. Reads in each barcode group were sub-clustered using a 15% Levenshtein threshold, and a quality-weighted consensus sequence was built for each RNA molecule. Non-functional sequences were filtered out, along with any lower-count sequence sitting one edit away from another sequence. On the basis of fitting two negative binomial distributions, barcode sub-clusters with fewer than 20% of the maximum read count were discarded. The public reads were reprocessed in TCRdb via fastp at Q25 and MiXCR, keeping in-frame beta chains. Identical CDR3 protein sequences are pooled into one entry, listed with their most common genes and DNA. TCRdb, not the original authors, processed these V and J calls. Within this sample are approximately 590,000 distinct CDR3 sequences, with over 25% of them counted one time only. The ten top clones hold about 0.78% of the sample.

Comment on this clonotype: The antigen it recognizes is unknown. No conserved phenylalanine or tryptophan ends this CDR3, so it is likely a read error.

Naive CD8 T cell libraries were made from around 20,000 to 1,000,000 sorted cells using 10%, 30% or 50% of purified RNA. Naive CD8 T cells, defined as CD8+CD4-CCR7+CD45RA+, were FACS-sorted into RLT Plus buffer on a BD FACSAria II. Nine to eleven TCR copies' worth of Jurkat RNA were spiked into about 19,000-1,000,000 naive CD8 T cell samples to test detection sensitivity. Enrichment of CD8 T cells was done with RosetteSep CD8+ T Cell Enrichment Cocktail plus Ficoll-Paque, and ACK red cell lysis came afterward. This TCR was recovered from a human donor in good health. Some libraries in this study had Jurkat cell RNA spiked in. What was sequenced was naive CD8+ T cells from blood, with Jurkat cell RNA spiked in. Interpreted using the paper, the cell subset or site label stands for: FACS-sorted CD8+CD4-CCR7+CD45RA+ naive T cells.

The CDR3 protein sequence reads: CASSLGGGTDTQYL. The DNA sequence is as follows: TGTGCCAGCAGTTTAGGAGGGGGCACAGATACGCAGTATCTT. This chain is built from TRBV12-3 or TRBV12-4 and TRBJ2-3; the D gene assignment is perhaps TRBD1 or TRBD2, with each matching 5 bases. The CDR3 spans 14 residues, counting both ends. The entry retains the CDR3 DNA only, 42 bases that are in frame from base 1. The V end loses 1 base and the J end loses 1 base, and a stretch of 6 bases separates them.